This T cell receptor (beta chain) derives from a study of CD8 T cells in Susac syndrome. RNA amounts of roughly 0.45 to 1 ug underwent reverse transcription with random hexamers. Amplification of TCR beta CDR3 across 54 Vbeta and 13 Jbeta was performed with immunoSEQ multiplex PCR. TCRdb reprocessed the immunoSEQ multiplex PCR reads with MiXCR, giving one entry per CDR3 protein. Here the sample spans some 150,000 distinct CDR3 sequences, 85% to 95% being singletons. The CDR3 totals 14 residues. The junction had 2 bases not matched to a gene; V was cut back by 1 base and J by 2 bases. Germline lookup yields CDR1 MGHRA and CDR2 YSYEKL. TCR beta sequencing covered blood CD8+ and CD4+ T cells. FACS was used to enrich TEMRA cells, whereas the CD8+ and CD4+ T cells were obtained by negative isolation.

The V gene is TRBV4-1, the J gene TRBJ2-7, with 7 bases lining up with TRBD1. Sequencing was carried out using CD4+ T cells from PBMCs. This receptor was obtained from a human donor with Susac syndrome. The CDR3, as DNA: TGCGCCAGCAGCCAAGGACAGGGCACCTACGAGCAGTACTTC. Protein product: CASSQGQGTYEQYF.